This T cell receptor beta chain was identified in a study of tumor-infiltrating lymphocytes in glioblastoma multiforme (dated by TCRdb to 2017 to 2019). Some background on the complete study: Whether intratumoral genomic heterogeneity fosters TIL diversity was tested through joint investigation of somatic mutations, TIL diversity and immune response activity.

This clonotype was found many times. Its specific antigen is unknown. A much larger clone differs from this one at a single base, so this may be a read error. What the research found in general, with its limitations: The authors noted that sorting T cells into functional subsets, which was not done in the study, would be a future improvement. Generalizability was limited because only one glioblastoma patient was included in the TCR and somatic mutation analysis. Clone frequencies may be distorted by RNA-based TCR sequencing because unequal numbers of TCR transcripts are carried by T cells.

The AllPrep DNA/RNA mini kit was used to purify genomic DNA and total RNA at the same time from each of the 10 to 11 tumor samples. OD 260/280 ratios above 1.9 and RNA integrity numbers above 6.5 were observed for all RNA. TCRB libraries were built from RNA via three nested multiplex PCR rounds using a modified ARM-PCR protocol with multiple V-beta primers and a C-beta primer. ProtoScript II Reverse Transcriptase and a C-beta primer were used to synthesize TCRB-specific cDNA from roughly 0.5 ug total RNA. The description of the TCRB libraries did not mention any unique molecular identifiers. The third PCR added barcodes and adapters over 25 cycles with Deep VentR (exo-) polymerase, followed by gel purification of 250-500 bp bands. TCRB libraries were sequenced with 250 bp paired-end reads on an Illumina HiSeq 2500. The authors processed their data as follows. Trimmomatic was used to clean reads, FLASH to merge reads, MiGEC to assign V, D and J segments, and VDJtools to perform the analysis. The Shannon-Wiener diversity index, calculated using VDJtools, was used to quantify repertoire diversity. The public reads were quality trimmed at Q25 with fastp and then assembled into clones with MiXCR by TCRdb, keeping productive beta chains. All rows with the same CDR3 protein become a single entry with the most common DNA and genes. These V and J calls rely on TCRdb rather than the paper's analysis. This sample gives 10,000 or so distinct CDR3 sequences in total; over 60% of them show up just once. The ten largest account for almost 40% of the sample.

The CDR3 covers 11 residues, taking in both the cysteine and the phenylalanine. Left in the record is the CDR3 DNA by itself, 33 bases read in frame from the first base. From a lookup of the germline V gene, CDR1 and CDR2 are SGHDN and FVKESK. The rearrangement combines TRBV14 with TRBJ2-5; no D gene can be assigned with confidence. The sample was brain tumor tissue. The sequence derives from a male donor with glioblastoma. The nucleotide sequence is TGTGCCAGCAGCCTTCAAGAGACCCAGCACTTC. This encodes CASSLQETQHF.